This entry lists 23 T cell receptor beta chains sequenced from one sample in a study of identical twins. In TCRdb, the 5' RACE reads were re-called with MiXCR into one record per CDR3 protein. The sample carries 430,000 or so distinct CDR3 sequences, about 24% recorded once. This sample was shared with a second study, whose subject was T cells expressing NK-cell markers.

Sequencing used CD4+ T cells sorted from blood. These receptors were taken from a woman younger than 30 in good health.

There are many counts of this clonotype. The V and J genes are TRBV2 and TRBJ2-3; D ambiguous. CDR1 and CDR2 from the germline V gene are SNHLY and FYNNEI. V lost 6 bases to trimming and J lost 4 bases, with 2 bases between them. CDR3 size: 10 residues. CDR3 nucleotide sequence: TGTGCCAGCAGGGCAGATACGCAGTATTTT. It is translated as CASRADTQYF.

The chain carries TRBV14 and TRBJ2-1, with 12 bases that match TRBD2. Trimming took 2 bases from V and 4 from J; bases not matched to a gene: 3. CDR3 length: 16 amino acids. The germline CDR1 and CDR2 sequences are SGHDN and FVKESK. The CDR3 DNA follows: TGTGCCAGCAGCCAAAGGACTAGCGGGGTTTACAATGAGCAGTTCTTC. Residues: CASSQRTSGVYNEQFF.

This clonotype was detected a few times. The chain has TRBV6-2 or TRBV6-3 and TRBJ1-5, with 7 bases aligning to TRBD1. The CDR3 covers 15 residues. The J segment lost 1 base and the V segment lost 5 bases, leaving 5 bases of the junction unmatched. Germline values: CDR1 MNHEY, CDR2 SVGEGT. The DNA of the CDR3 is TGTGCCAGCAGTGCTCCGGGACAGAGCAATCAGCCCCAGCATTTT. The encoded protein is CASSAPGQSNQPQHF.

At least ten counts were recorded for this clonotype. The rearrangement uses TRBV9 and TRBJ2-1; no definite D call. Germline CDR1 and CDR2: SGDLS and YYNGEE. Trimming pared 0 bases from V and 2 bases from J, leaving 6 bases between. The CDR3 loop spans 14 amino acids. The chain's CDR3 is CASSVEGTYNEQFF. As DNA, the CDR3 is TGTGCCAGCAGCGTAGAGGGTACCTACAATGAGCAGTTCTTC.

V usage is TRBV15 and J usage is TRBJ1-2; maybe TRBD1 (6 bases). Trimming removed 1 base from V and 5 bases from J, with 11 bases in between. This CDR3 has 14 residues. Germline loops: CDR1 LNHNV, CDR2 YYDKDF (reference sequence). CDR3 residues: CATSRGGQLYGYTF. DNA of the CDR3: TGTGCCACCAGCAGAGGCGGACAGCTATATGGCTACACCTTC.

In its sample, this clonotype was seen once. The rearrangement uses TRBV11-2 and TRBJ2-5; D remains ambiguous. Trimming pared 4 bases from V and 4 bases from J, leaving 13 bases between. Germline loops: CDR1 SGHAT, CDR2 FQNNGV. This CDR3 comprises 14 residues. This CDR3 reads CASSWNPKRETQYF. The CDR3 DNA sequence: TGTGCCAGCAGCTGGAACCCCAAGCGAGAGACCCAGTACTTC.

The chain recombines TRBV4-2 with TRBJ2-7; TRBD2 aligns across 10 bases. Unmatched junction bases numbered 7, after V lost 1 base and J lost 1 base. This CDR3 has 17 residues. Germline V CDR1 and CDR2: LGHNA, YNFKEQ. Here the CDR3 reads CASSQGETSGLSYEQYF. DNA of the CDR3: TGTGCCAGCAGCCAAGGAGAGACTAGCGGGCTATCCTACGAGCAGTACTTC.

The chain uses TRBV7-2 and TRBJ1-1; a possible D gene is TRBD1 (5 bases). V lost 5 bases to trimming and J lost 7 bases, with 11 bases between them. Germline V CDR1 and CDR2: SGHTA, FQGNSA. The CDR3 covers 12 residues. The CDR3 region is CASSGGLIEAFF. The CDR3 nucleotides are TGTGCCAGCAGCGGGGGTCTTATTGAAGCTTTCTTT.

V and J are TRBV12-3 or TRBV12-4 and TRBJ1-1; D gene unclear. The CDR3 spans 16 residues. V shed 2 bases and J shed 1 base, with 14 bases lying between them. The CDR3 DNA sequence: TGTGCCAGCAGTTTAATGGGCTGGAAGGGGAACACTGAAGCTTTCTTT. Its protein is CASSLMGWKGNTEAFF.

The V and J genes are TRBV5-1 and TRBJ2-7; D might be TRBD1 or TRBD2, each matching 5 bases. Trimming shortened V by 0 bases and J by 7 bases, and 14 bases separated the two germline ends. The germline V gene has CDR1 SGHRS and CDR2 YFSETQ. CDR3 size: 14 residues. CDR3 protein: CASSLDQVWGEQYF. CDR3 DNA: TGCGCCAGCAGCTTGGACCAGGTCTGGGGGGAGCAGTACTTC.

The chain joins TRBV5-1 to TRBJ2-1; no reliable D call. V was shortened by 4 bases and J by 3 bases, with 14 bases between the two germline ends. The CDR3 is 15 amino acids. From germline, CDR1 is SGHRS and CDR2 YFSETQ. The CDR3 DNA reads as TGCGCCAGCAGCCTGTGGACGGGCGGCTACAATGAGCAGTTCTTC. Translating gives CASSLWTGGYNEQFF.

There are many counts of this clonotype. This chain connects TRBV7-6 to TRBJ2-7; D is possibly TRBD2 (6 bases). Trimming left V 2 bases short and J 4 bases short, with 15 bases between. In germline, CDR1 is SGHVS, CDR2 FNYEAQ. The CDR3 extends over 15 amino acids. In DNA form, the CDR3 reads TGTGCCAGCAGCTTATTTATGGCGGGAACATACGAGCAGTACTTC. It codes for CASSLFMAGTYEQYF.

This clonotype was recorded a few times. The chain employs TRBV9 and TRBJ2-5, with D possibly being TRBD1 or TRBD2 (5 bases each). The CDR3 loop spans 14 amino acids. Germline CDR1 SGDLS, CDR2 YYNGEE. Trimming removed 4 bases from V and 1 base from J, with 11 bases in between. The CDR3 loop is CASSLRGTQETQYF. The CDR3 DNA reads as TGTGCCAGCAGCCTCCGGGGCACCCAAGAGACCCAGTACTTC.

This chain connects TRBV21-1 to TRBJ1-2; whether TRBD1, the table's D call, matches the DNA was not checked. TRBV21-1 is reported as a pseudogene. CDR3 length: 13 amino acids. CDR3: CAPCWPPVYGYTF. CDR3 nucleotides: TGTGCGCCCTGCTGGCCCCCTGTTTATGGCTACACCTTC.

This CDR3 is CASSLEVAGGLKSSTDTQYF. In DNA form, the CDR3 reads TGTGCCAGCAGCTTAGAGGTAGCGGGGGGATTAAAGTCTAGCACAGATACGCAGTATTTT. The V gene is TRBV11-2, the J gene TRBJ2-3; 10 nucleotides match TRBD2. V trimming: 0 bases; J trimming: 0 bases; junction bases outside the gene matches: 12. This CDR3 has 20 residues. CDR1 is SGHAT and CDR2 is FQNNGV in the germline V gene.

V and J are TRBV25-1 and TRBJ1-2; no definite D call. Deletions cut 2 bases from V and 2 bases from J, with 6 bases between. CDR1 and CDR2 from the germline V gene are MGHDK and SYGVNS. The CDR3 is 13 residues long. CDR3 nucleotide sequence: TGTGCCAGCAGTGAACGGAAGAACTATGGCTACACCTTC. Encoded protein: CASSERKNYGYTF.

The CDR3 region is CASSSGLAGNEQFF. The CDR3 DNA is TGCGCCAGCAGCTCCGGACTAGCGGGAAATGAGCAGTTCTTC. The chain has TRBV5-1 and TRBJ2-1; 12 positions agree with TRBD2. This CDR3 has 14 residues. Losses at the gene ends were 3 bases for V and 7 bases for J; bases not matched to a gene: 2. CDR1 and CDR2 from the germline V gene are SGHRS and YFSETQ.

This clonotype has a handful of counts. This chain joins TRBV29-1 and TRBJ1-2; D is perhaps TRBD1 (6 bases). The CDR3 covers 14 residues. The germline V gene encodes CDR1 SQVTM and CDR2 ANQGSEA. V was shortened by 7 bases and J by 4 bases, with 19 bases between the two germline ends. CDR3 DNA: TGCAGCGCCATCATTTTCGGGGGGCTCTATGGCTACACCTTC. This gives the protein CSAIIFGGLYGYTF.

This clonotype has only a few counts. The J gene is TRBJ2-5, the V gene TRBV5-5, with 9 bases lining up with TRBD1. This CDR3 spans 13 amino acids. Germline CDR1 SGHKS, CDR2 YYEKEE (reference sequence). The V gene end was trimmed by 4 bases and the J gene end by 5 bases; junction bases not matched to a gene: 3. CDR3 protein: CASSQQGAETQYF. The CDR3 region has the DNA TGTGCCAGCAGCCAACAGGGGGCTGAGACCCAGTACTTC.

The genes are TRBV27 and TRBJ2-2; 7 bases agree with TRBD2. The CDR3 consists of 13 residues. Per the germline V gene, CDR1 is MNHEY and CDR2 is SMNVEV (reference sequence). V lost 6 bases and J lost 7; bases outside the gene matches: 5. CDR3 sequence (DNA): TGTGCCAGCAGCCACCGGGGGGTCGGGGAGCTGTTTTTT. Encoded protein: CASSHRGVGELFF.

The gene calls are TRBV5-1 and TRBJ2-4; 10 bases match TRBD1. The CDR3 extends over 14 amino acids. CDR1 and CDR2 (germline): SGHRS, YFSETQ. Losses at the gene ends were 4 bases for V and 5 bases for J; bases not matched to a gene: 3. CDR3: CASSPGTGENIQYF. The CDR3 DNA reads as TGCGCCAGCAGCCCCGGGACAGGGGAAAACATTCAGTACTTC. Looking up the rest from reference TRBV5-1 and TRBJ2-4 gives the full variable domain: KAGVTQTPRYLIKTRGQQVTLSCSPISGHRSVSWYQQTPGQGLQFLFEYFSETQRNKGNFPGRFSGRQFSNSRSEMNVSTLELGDSALYLCASSPGTGENIQYFGAGTRLSVL.

This clonotype was observed at least ten times. This chain uses TRBV18 with TRBJ1-1; weak D call: TRBD1 (6 bases). CDR3 length equals 15 residues. With 2 bases removed from V and 5 bases from J, the gap between germline ends came to 15 bases. Germline CDR1 is KGHSH and CDR2 is LQKENI. CDR3 sequence (DNA): TGTGCCAGCTCACCATCGGGAGGGGGAGGAACTGAAGCTTTCTTT. It encodes CASSPSGGGGTEAFF.

The chain joins TRBV7-8 to TRBJ2-1; 14 bases map to TRBD2. V was clipped by 5 bases and J by 11 bases; unmatched bases: 5. The CDR3 is 14 amino acids. CDR1 and CDR2 from the germline V gene are SGHVS and FQNEAQ. CDR3 protein: CASSVGLAGGQQFF. DNA of the CDR3: TGTGCCAGCAGCGTCGGACTAGCGGGAGGCCAGCAGTTCTTC.